This is a list of T cell receptor beta chains from one sample in a study of blood T cell repertoires in COVID-19. TCRdb's copy holds only in-frame clones and misses some; the assay was immunoSEQ multiplex PCR. The sample shows around 300,000 clones, about nine tenths of them seen only once. The sequencing input was peripheral blood. These TCRs come from a woman in her twenties or thirties with COVID-19, enrolled during active disease. Each CDR3 is given with its conserved first and last residue. The D gene is left open where the match is weak. Clone size is given for some rows only: seen once, a few or many times, or a class if the clone is expanded.

j_call cdr3_length clone_size d_call v_call cdr3_aa cdr3_nt
TRBJ1-4 14 - TRBD1 TRBV27 CASRPAGTGEKLFF TGTGCCAGCAGACCCGCCGGGACAGGGGAAAAACTGTTTTTT
TRBJ2-5 15 - TRBD2 TRBV19 CASGLAGEGEETQYF TGTGCCAGCGGACTAGCGGGAGAGGGGGAAGAGACCCAGTACTTC
TRBJ1-1 15 once TRBD1 TRBV27 CASSLFTGGNTEAFF TGTGCCAGCAGTTTATTTACAGGGGGGAACACTGAAGCTTTCTTT
TRBJ2-2 16 - TRBD2 TRBV9 CASSVTSGRNTGELFF TGTGCCAGCAGCGTTACTAGCGGGAGGAACACCGGGGAGCTGTTTTTT
TRBJ2-1 15 - - TRBV5-6 CASSLDGSSYNEQFF TGTGCCAGCAGCTTGGACGGTAGCTCCTACAATGAGCAGTTCTTC
TRBJ1-1 13 - TRBD1 TRBV6-5 CASSSGRGPEAFF TGTGCCAGCAGTTCCGGCAGGGGGCCCGAAGCTTTCTTT
TRBJ2-1 15 once - TRBV2 CASRLTQSSYNEQFF TGTGCCAGCAGACTTACACAGAGCTCCTACAATGAGCAGTTCTTC
TRBJ2-7 15 once TRBD1 TRBV3-1/TRBV3-2 CASSPTSGQAYEQYF TGTGCCAGCAGCCCAACCTCCGGACAGGCCTACGAGCAGTACTTC
TRBJ2-2 15 - TRBD1 TRBV6-1 CASSDGTGQTGELFF TGTGCCAGCAGTGATGGGACAGGGCAAACCGGGGAGCTGTTTTTT
TRBJ1-5 15 - - TRBV6-1 CASSEGTGSDQPQHF TGTGCCAGCAGTGAAGGAACAGGGTCGGATCAGCCCCAGCATTTT
TRBJ2-7 12 once TRBD2 TRBV6-5 CASSRGGYEQYF TGTGCCAGCAGTCGCGGGGGTTACGAGCAGTACTTC
TRBJ2-1 16 once TRBD2 TRBV30 CAWSVRTLAGVGEQFF TGTGCCTGGAGTGTACGGACGTTAGCGGGAGTAGGTGAGCAGTTCTTC
TRBJ1-3 16 - - TRBV19 CASSSIAASSGNTIYF TGTGCCAGTAGTTCGATAGCAGCTTCTTCTGGAAACACCATATATTTT
TRBJ2-5 14 - - TRBV5-1 CASSLVSSRETQYF TGCGCCAGCAGCTTGGTATCATCGCGAGAGACCCAGTACTTC
TRBJ1-3 21 once - TRBV5-1 CASSLLPRDSSFSTTGNTIYF TGCGCCAGCAGCTTACTCCCCCGCGACAGCTCCTTCTCTACGACTGGAAACACCATATATTTT
TRBJ1-6 12 - TRBD1 TRBV28 CASRITGGSQSF TGTGCCAGCAGAATAACAGGGGGTTCTCAATCATTT
TRBJ1-3 16 - TRBD1 TRBV19 CASSIPGQGDGNTIYF TGTGCCAGTAGTATCCCCGGACAGGGGGACGGAAACACCATATATTTT
TRBJ2-5 14 once - TRBV7-8 CASSLGPIEETQYF TGTGCCAGCAGCTTAGGCCCCATAGAAGAGACCCAGTACTTC
TRBJ1-1 14 - TRBD1 TRBV2 CASSSGGLNTEAFF TGTGCCAGCAGTTCAGGGGGCCTGAACACTGAAGCTTTCTTT
TRBJ1-1 12 - TRBD1 TRBV29-1 CSAQGQYTEAFF TGCAGCGCCCAGGGACAGTACACTGAAGCTTTCTTT
TRBJ1-2 10 - - TRBV12-3/TRBV12-4 CASSFRGYTF TGTGCCAGCAGTTTTCGTGGCTACACCTTC
TRBJ2-5 10 - - TRBV20-1 CSANKETQYF TGCAGTGCCAACAAAGAGACCCAGTACTTC
TRBJ1-2 16 few TRBD1 TRBV5-5 CASSLGQGVANYGYTF TGTGCCAGCAGCTTGGGACAGGGAGTTGCTAACTATGGCTACACCTTC
TRBJ1-2 17 - - TRBV16 CASSQGWRPTANYGYTF TGTGCCAGCAGCCAAGGATGGAGACCGACAGCTAACTATGGCTACACCTTC
TRBJ2-3 17 - - TRBV7-9 CASSFFGRAGSTDTQYF TGTGCCAGCAGCTTTTTTGGTAGGGCGGGGAGCACAGATACGCAGTATTTT
TRBJ1-2 14 - TRBD1 TRBV28 CASSYNRGRDGYTF TGTGCCAGCAGCTATAACAGGGGGCGGGATGGCTACACCTTC
TRBJ2-7 16 once TRBD2 TRBV27 CASSSLSGRALYEQYF TGTGCCAGCAGTTCCCTAAGCGGGAGGGCCTTGTACGAGCAGTACTTC
TRBJ1-3 18 - TRBD1 TRBV30 CAWGPDRGSLIAGNTIYF TGTGCCTGGGGACCGGACAGGGGGTCCCTAATCGCTGGAAACACCATATATTTT
TRBJ2-7 14 - - TRBV13 CASSLVTYSYEQYF TGTGCCAGCAGCTTAGTTACCTACTCCTACGAGCAGTACTTC
TRBJ2-7 15 - TRBD2 TRBV11-2 CASSFGTSMSYEQYF TGTGCCAGCAGCTTTGGGACTAGTATGTCCTACGAGCAGTACTTC
TRBJ1-1 14 - - TRBV19 CASSIVGGDTEAFF TGTGCCAGTAGTATAGTGGGAGGCGACACTGAAGCTTTCTTT
TRBJ2-1 12 - - TRBV28 CASSLSVPEQFF TGTGCCAGCAGTTTATCGGTCCCTGAGCAGTTCTTC
TRBJ1-1 13 - TRBD1 TRBV28 CASSSRTGVDAFF TGTGCCAGCAGTTCACGGACAGGGGTTGACGCTTTCTTT
TRBJ2-4 16 - - TRBV6-2/TRBV6-3 CASSYGGEIPKNIQYF TGTGCCAGCAGTTACGGTGGGGAGATTCCCAAAAACATTCAGTACTTC
TRBJ2-7 14 - - TRBV5-1 CASRLGQEGYEQYF TGCGCCAGCAGACTCGGACAGGAGGGCTACGAGCAGTACTTC
TRBJ1-1 15 - TRBD1 TRBV19 CASSAGQGARTEAFF TGTGCCAGTAGTGCGGGACAGGGGGCTAGGACTGAAGCTTTCTTT
TRBJ2-1 16 - TRBD2 TRBV30 CAWSAPGLATFNEQFF TGTGCCTGGAGTGCGCCGGGACTAGCGACATTCAATGAGCAGTTCTTC
TRBJ2-7 14 - TRBD1 TRBV5-5 CASSLGQGSYEQYF TGTGCCAGCAGCCTGGGACAGGGGAGTTACGAGCAGTACTTC
TRBJ1-2 15 - - TRBV2 CASSELDSSGIGYTF TGTGCCAGCAGTGAATTAGATAGCTCGGGGATTGGCTACACCTTC
TRBJ1-2 14 - TRBD1 TRBV19 CASSISDRGGGYTF TGTGCCAGTAGTATCTCCGACAGGGGAGGCGGCTACACCTTC
TRBJ2-7 14 - - TRBV7-2 CASSLGTPRYEQYF TGTGCCAGCAGCTTAGGGACACCCCGCTACGAGCAGTACTTC
TRBJ2-3 17 - TRBD2 TRBV30 CAWSVRRTSGSTDTQYF TGTGCCTGGAGTGTACGTAGGACTAGCGGGAGCACAGATACGCAGTATTTT
TRBJ1-5 14 once - TRBV7-2 CASSFKQGGQPQHF TGTGCCAGCAGCTTTAAACAGGGCGGCCAGCCCCAGCATTTT
TRBJ2-2 16 - TRBD2 TRBV7-3 CASSLPVGGRAGELFF TGTGCCAGCAGCCTTCCGGTTGGCGGGAGGGCCGGGGAGCTGTTTTTT
TRBJ1-2 13 - TRBD1 TRBV7-9 CASSYGQGEGYTF TGTGCCAGCAGCTACGGACAGGGGGAAGGCTACACCTTC
TRBJ2-5 14 - - TRBV18 CASSPYEGEETQYF TGTGCCAGCTCACCATACGAGGGGGAAGAGACCCAGTACTTC
TRBJ1-5 14 - - TRBV6-1 CASSEGQSNQPQHF TGTGCCAGCAGTGAAGGCCAGAGCAATCAGCCCCAGCATTTT
TRBJ2-2 16 - TRBD1 TRBV5-1 CASRIDRGFNTGELFF TGCGCCAGCCGAATAGACAGGGGGTTTAACACCGGGGAGCTGTTTTTT
TRBJ2-5 14 - - TRBV11-2 CASSRISGGETQYF TGTGCCAGCAGCCGGATTAGCGGCGGAGAGACCCAGTACTTC
TRBJ2-1 19 - TRBD2 TRBV28 CASSLSGLAGGPTYNEQFF TGTGCCAGCAGTTTATCGGGACTAGCGGGAGGGCCTACCTACAATGAGCAGTTCTTC
TRBJ1-5 13 - - TRBV7-2 CASSLQGGQPQHF TGTGCCAGCAGCTTACAGGGAGGTCAGCCCCAGCATTTT
TRBJ1-1 16 - - TRBV19 CASSPLSRRYNTEAFF TGTGCCAGTAGTCCACTCTCTAGACGGTATAACACTGAAGCTTTCTTT
TRBJ2-7 15 - TRBD1 TRBV10-3 CAISESGTGSRVVYF TGTGCCATCAGTGAGTCTGGGACAGGGTCCCGTGTGGTGTACTTC
TRBJ1-1 14 - TRBD1 TRBV5-1 CASNPTGEATEAFF TGCGCCAGCAATCCGACAGGGGAGGCCACTGAAGCTTTCTTT
TRBJ2-7 12 few - TRBV2 CASSRLSYEQYF TGTGCCAGCAGTCGACTCTCCTACGAGCAGTACTTC
TRBJ2-7 13 - TRBD1 TRBV2 CASRGQGAYEQYF TGTGCCAGCAGGGGACAGGGTGCCTACGAGCAGTACTTC
TRBJ2-1 16 - TRBD1 TRBV9 CASSVGEGQWNNEQFF TGTGCCAGCAGCGTAGGAGAGGGACAGTGGAACAATGAGCAGTTCTTC
TRBJ2-1 13 - - TRBV6-6 CASSYSLNNEQFF TGTGCCAGCAGTTACTCCCTAAACAATGAGCAGTTCTTC
TRBJ1-3 15 - TRBD1 TRBV28 CASSKDRGSGNTIYF TGTGCCAGCAGTAAGGACAGGGGTAGTGGAAACACCATATATTTT